This T cell receptor (beta chain) came from a study of PD-L1 blockade in urothelial cancer. The repertoire was sequenced with immunoSEQ multiplex PCR; TCRdb's copy has only in-frame clones and lacks some. The data hold more than 85,000 clones, with about 90% observed a single time. This CDR3 has 15 residues. Trimming took 4 bases from V and 1 from J; bases not matched to a gene: 5. CDR1 is MNHNS, CDR2 SASEGT, per germline. This clone showed up just once. Here the sequenced sample was PBMCs, taken around atezolizumab (anti-PD-L1) treatment. The chain is built from TRBV6-1 and TRBJ2-3; 7 nucleotides match TRBD2. The source of this sequence is a woman of 80 years or more with urothelial cancer. The chain's CDR3 is CASSVSGAGTDTQYF. The CDR3 DNA reads TGTGCCAGCAGTGTAAGCGGGGCAGGCACAGATACGCAGTATTTT.